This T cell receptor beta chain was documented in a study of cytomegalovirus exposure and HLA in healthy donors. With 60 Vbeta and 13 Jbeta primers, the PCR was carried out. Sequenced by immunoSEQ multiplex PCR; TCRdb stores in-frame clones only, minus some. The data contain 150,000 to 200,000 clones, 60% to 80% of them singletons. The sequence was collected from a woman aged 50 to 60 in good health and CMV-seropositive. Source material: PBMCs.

The CDR3 loop reads CASSLVGMSSGGTDTQYF. CDR3 coding DNA: TGCGCCAGCAGCTTGGTTGGGATGTCTAGCGGGGGCACAGATACGCAGTATTTT. This chain joins TRBV5-1 and TRBJ2-3, with TRBD2 matching over 9 bases. Germline V gene lookup returns CDR1 SGHRS and CDR2 YFSETQ. The CDR3 covers 18 residues. The V and J ends lost 0 bases and 1 base, in that order; junction bases with no gene match: 9.